This T cell receptor (beta chain) was sequenced during a study of blood T cell repertoires in COVID-19. Turning to the study itself: Donors in the United States, Italy and Spain gave samples during acute or convalescent COVID-19. Sample material is recorded as cDNA or gDNA derived from T cells, B-cell-depleted T cells, or PBMCs.

CDR3 length equals 15 residues. The germline CDR1 and CDR2 sequences are LGHDT and YNNKEL (reference sequence). The V gene end was trimmed by 6 bases and the J gene end by 8 bases; junction bases not matched to a gene: 13. Using immunoSEQ multiplex PCR, the repertoire was profiled, and TCRdb retains in-frame clones only, with some absent. Among 150,000 or so clones, 70% to 90% were seen once, and the ten largest hold around 0.6%. The specimen sequenced was peripheral blood. This clonotype was sampled from a man between 60 and 75 years old with COVID-19, enrolled during active disease. This chain uses TRBV3-1 (or the pseudogene TRBV3-2) with TRBJ2-3, with 8 positions matching TRBD2. This CDR3 is CASSLGLAFRGTQYF. In DNA, the CDR3 is TGTGCCAGCAGTCTAGGACTAGCTTTTCGCGGTACGCAGTATTTT.